This TCR beta chain was recorded in a study of blood T cell repertoires in COVID-19. The germline CDR1 and CDR2 sequences are LGHNT and FRNRAP. The trim removed 5 bases at V and 1 base at J, leaving 4 bases unmatched. The CDR3 runs to 16 residues. Data came from immunoSEQ multiplex PCR; TCRdb stores just in-frame clones and leaves some out. This table holds about 150,000 clones, almost 85% found once. Sequenced: PBMCs or T cells enriched from blood (not recorded which). This TCR was sampled from a woman between 50 and 59 years old with acute COVID-19. The J gene is TRBJ2-1, the V gene TRBV12-5, with TRBD1 matching over 11 bases. In nucleotides, the CDR3 is TGTGCTAGTGGTCAGGGGACAGGGGGGTCCTACAATGAGCAGTTCTTC. It encodes CASGQGTGGSYNEQFF.